This TCR beta chain was retrieved from a study of blood T cell repertoires in COVID-19. Turning to the study itself: COVID-19 samples from acute and convalescent phases originated in the United States, Italy and Spain.

Individuals aged 18 to 89 years were recruited from about two dozen US areas. Cohort allocation depended upon clinical history that participants reported. CDR1 is KGHSH, CDR2 LQKENI, per germline. The CDR3 covers 15 residues. With V trimmed by 3 bases and J by 8 bases, 8 bases remained unmatched. Study processing details: Estimation of nucleated cell counts was performed using reference gene primer amplification. TCRdb keeps only in-frame clones here, not all; method: immunoSEQ multiplex PCR. Clone size and V and J calls were adopted from that table, with D and trimming inferred from the DNA. The table lists 150,000 to 200,000 clones, 70% to 85% of them singletons.

Sequenced sample: PBMCs or T cells enriched from blood (not recorded which). The chain uses TRBV18 and TRBJ1-4; TRBD1 agrees at 8 bases. This clonotype was sampled from a woman aged 60 to 75 with acute COVID-19. CDR3 bases: TGTGCCAGCTCACCGCCCGGGACAGGAAGAGAAAAACTGTTTTTT. It is translated as CASSPPGTGREKLFF. The variable domain in full, with the rest retrieved from reference TRBV18 and TRBJ1-4, is NAGVMQNPRHLVRRRGQEARLRCSPMKGHSHVYWYRQLPEEGLKFMVYLQKENIIDESGMPKERFSAEFPKEGPSILRIQQVVRGDSAAYFCASSPPGTGREKLFFGSGTQLSVL.